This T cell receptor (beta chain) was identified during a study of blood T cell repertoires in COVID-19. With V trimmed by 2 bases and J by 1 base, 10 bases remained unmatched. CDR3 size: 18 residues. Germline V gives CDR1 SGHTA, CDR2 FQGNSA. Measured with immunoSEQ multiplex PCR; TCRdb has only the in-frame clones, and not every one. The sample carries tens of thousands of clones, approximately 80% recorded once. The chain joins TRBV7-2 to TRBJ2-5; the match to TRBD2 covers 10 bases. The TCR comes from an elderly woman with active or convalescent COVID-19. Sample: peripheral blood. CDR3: CASSLLLAGAPVQETQYF. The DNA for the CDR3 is TGTGCCAGCAGCTTACTGCTAGCGGGGGCCCCCGTCCAAGAGACCCAGTACTTC. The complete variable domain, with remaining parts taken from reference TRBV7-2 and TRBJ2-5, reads GAGVSQSPSNKVTEKGKDVELRCDPISGHTALYWYRQSLGQGLEFLIYFQGNSAPDKSGLPSDRFSAERTGGSVSTLTIQRTQQEDSAVYLCASSLLLAGAPVQETQYFGPGTRLLVL.